These 31 T cell receptor beta chains came from one sample sequenced in a study of T-cell reconstitution after alpha-beta-depleted transplantation in children. Using unique molecular identifiers, the investigators prepared the TCRbeta library. Each CDR3 protein gets one entry after TCRdb re-called the PCR reads with MiXCR. Seen here are hundreds of thousands of distinct CDR3 sequences, roughly 14% observed once, and the top ten hold 0.79%. Sequenced here: PBMCs, sampled before TCRalphabeta/CD19-depleted stem cell transplant. The origin of the receptors is a girl aged 2 to 10 with congenital amegakaryocytic thrombocytopenia, due to receive a stem cell transplant.

The sample holds a few counts of this clonotype. This chain connects TRBV12-3 or TRBV12-4 to TRBJ2-7, with a possible D match to TRBD2 (6 bases). The CDR3 consists of 15 residues. V was cut by 3 bases and J by 2 bases, with 14 bases left in between. The CDR3 DNA reads TGTGCCAGCAGTTTTGGTGGTAGCGGTACCTACGAGCAGTACTTC. Translating it yields CASSFGGSGTYEQYF.

This clonotype appeared many times. The chain couples TRBV12-3 or TRBV12-4 to TRBJ2-7, with a possible D match to TRBD1 (5 bases). The CDR3 consists of 14 residues. V was trimmed by 5 bases and J by 2 bases, leaving 13 bases between them. This CDR3 reads CASSLFHRTYEQYF. Written as DNA, the CDR3 is TGTGCCAGCAGTCTCTTCCACAGGACCTACGAGCAGTACTTC.

Worth noting for this clonotype: A much larger clone differs by one base, so this may be a read error. V is TRBV7-9 and J is TRBJ2-2; 8 nucleotides agree with TRBD2. CDR3 length: 17 residues. Germline assignment: CDR1 SEHNR and CDR2 FQNEAQ (reference sequence). CDR3 amino acids: CPSSLVLVAGSIGELFF. Written as DNA, the CDR3 is TGTCCCAGCAGCTTAGTTCTTGTAGCGGGAAGCATCGGGGAGCTGTTTTTT.

This clonotype was observed many times. CDR3 nucleotide sequence: TGTGCCGAAGGGGAAGCAGGCACAGATACGCAGTATTTT. This encodes CAEGEAGTDTQYF. The chain joins TRBV10-3 to TRBJ2-3; D possibly corresponds to TRBD1 (5 bases). The germline V gene encodes CDR1 ENHRY and CDR2 SYGVKD. V lost 11 bases and J lost 1, with 13 bases in between. The CDR3 extends over 13 amino acids.

This clonotype was picked up a small number of times. Since a much larger clone is just one base distant, this may be a read error. This chain joins TRBV20-1 and TRBJ2-3, with 13 bases that match TRBD2. In germline, CDR1 is DFQATT, CDR2 SNEGSKA (reference sequence). The CDR3 runs 17 residues. This CDR3 is CCARVPGLAGVGDTQYF. CDR3 bases: TGCTGTGCTAGAGTCCCAGGACTAGCGGGAGTGGGAGATACGCAGTATTTT.

This clonotype has only a few counts. This chain links TRBV12-3 or TRBV12-4 with TRBJ2-4; tentatively, D is TRBD2 (6 bases). V was pared by 3 bases and J by 8 bases, with 14 bases between. The CDR3 is made up of 14 amino acids. The CDR3 loop is CASSFFGGGDIQYF. CDR3 sequence (DNA): TGTGCCAGCAGTTTCTTCGGAGGAGGGGACATTCAGTACTTC.

The V and J genes are TRBV11-1 and TRBJ2-7; 9 nucleotides align to TRBD1. The junction had 22 bases not matched to a gene; V was cut back by 5 bases and J by 2 bases. CDR1 and CDR2 from the germline V gene are SGHAT and FQDESV (reference sequence). The CDR3 is 20 residues long. The CDR3 DNA sequence: TGTGCCAGCAGCCCGCTAGGGACAGGGAACCCTCTGCGGAGCCCCTACGAGCAGTACTTC. It translates to CASSPLGTGNPLRSPYEQYF.

This clonotype was found a few times. The chain couples TRBV10-1 to TRBJ2-1; 10 bases map to TRBD2. Germline loops: CDR1 WNHNN, CDR2 SYGVQD (reference sequence). V was clipped by 0 bases and J by 3 bases; unmatched bases: 2. CDR3 length equals 16 residues. The CDR3, as DNA: TGCGCCAGCAGTGAGTCACGGACTAGCGGCTACAATGAGCAGTTCTTC. This translates into CASSESRTSGYNEQFF.

In its sample, this clonotype was seen many times. This chain uses TRBV7-3 with TRBJ2-3; D not resolved. Trimming shortened V by 0 bases and J by 6 bases, and 10 bases separated the two germline ends. Germline V gives CDR1 SGHTA, CDR2 FQGTGA. The CDR3 totals 14 residues. The CDR3 DNA reads as TGTGCCAGCAGCTTAACTGCCCTCGGGGATACGCAGTATTTT. Encoded protein: CASSLTALGDTQYF.

This clonotype was seen repeatedly, ten times or more. V is TRBV20-1 and J is TRBJ2-2, with D maybe TRBD2 (5 bases). This CDR3 is built from 13 residues. The V gene's germline CDR1 is DFQATT and CDR2 SNEGSKA (reference sequence). V dropped 6 bases and J dropped 6 bases, with 14 bases sitting between them. Written as DNA, the CDR3 is TGCAGTGCCTACCACGGGATCCCCGGGGAGCTGTTTTTT. Amino acid sequence: CSAYHGIPGELFF.

This clonotype came up a few times. The chain uses TRBV20-1 and TRBJ2-7; weak D call: TRBD1 (6 bases). Germline-derived CDR1 and CDR2 are DFQATT and SNEGSKA (reference sequence). Trimming took off 2 bases at V and 0 bases at J, with 17 bases between the two ends. This CDR3 comprises 16 residues. The CDR3 sequence is CSARNTYREFSYEQYF. In nucleotides, the CDR3 is TGCAGTGCTAGAAACACCTACAGGGAGTTCTCCTACGAGCAGTACTTC.

This clonotype has more than one count but fewer than ten. V gene TRBV5-6 combines with J gene TRBJ1-4; unclear D gene. Per germline, CDR1 SGHDT and CDR2 YYEEEE. The V end lost 1 base, the J end lost 1 base, and 5 bases lay between the germline ends. CDR3 length: 14 amino acids. CDR3 bases: TGTGCCAGCAGCTTGCTTGGAACTAATGAAAAACTGTTTTTT. This gives the protein CASSLLGTNEKLFF.

The chain recombines TRBV19 with TRBJ1-1; D not certain. Germline loops: CDR1 LNHDA, CDR2 SQIVND (reference sequence). V lost 7 bases and J 7 bases, leaving 7 bases between the germline ends. The CDR3 extends over 10 amino acids. This CDR3 is CASKEGEAFF. The CDR3 coding sequence is TGTGCCAGTAAGGAGGGTGAAGCTTTCTTT.

This clonotype was seen many times. This rearrangement joins TRBV20-1 to TRBJ2-5; TRBD2 agrees at 9 bases. The V and J ends lost 2 bases and 0 bases, in that order; junction bases with no gene match: 7. The CDR3 has 16 amino acids. Germline lookup yields CDR1 DFQATT and CDR2 SNEGSKA (reference sequence). The CDR3 DNA follows: TGCAGTGCTAGAATGACTAGCGGTGCGTACCAAGAGACCCAGTACTTC. Translation gives CSARMTSGAYQETQYF.

This chain joins TRBV20-1 and TRBJ2-1; TRBD2 aligns across 13 bases. The germline gives CDR1 DFQATT, CDR2 SNEGSKA (reference sequence). The trim removed 6 bases at V and 2 bases at J, leaving 7 bases unmatched. The CDR3 is 16 residues long. The CDR3 bases are TGCAGTGCCCCCGGGACTAGCGGGATAACCTACAATGAGCAGTTCTTC. Translation: CSAPGTSGITYNEQFF.

This clonotype was seen only a few times. This chain connects TRBV20-1 to TRBJ2-5; TRBD1 or TRBD2 may be the D gene (7 bases each). V lost 2 bases, J lost 3 bases, and 16 bases lay in between. Germline V gene lookup returns CDR1 DFQATT and CDR2 SNEGSKA (reference sequence). The CDR3 runs 15 residues. For the CDR3, the DNA is TGCAGTGCTAGAAAGTCCAGGGGGGGGGAAGAGACCCAGTACTTC. Its translation is CSARKSRGGEETQYF.

In this sample, this clonotype turned up a few times. The chain couples TRBV29-1 to TRBJ2-1; the match to TRBD2 covers 14 bases. With 7 bases clipped from V and 8 bases from J, the junction kept 19 bases outside the gene matches. The CDR3 sequence is 18 residues long. The germline V gene has CDR1 SQVTM and CDR2 ANQGSEA. CDR3 sequence (DNA): TGCAGCGCAAGAAACTGGTTGACTAGCGGGAGGGCAAAGGATGAGCAGTTCTTC. This codes for CSARNWLTSGRAKDEQFF.

V and J are TRBV28 and TRBJ2-1, with 8 bases that match TRBD2. Unmatched junction bases numbered 15, after V lost 4 bases and J lost 10 bases. The CDR3 runs to 16 residues. Germline CDR1 reads MDHEN; CDR2 reads SYDVKM. The CDR3 nucleotides read TGTGCCAGCAGTTCTCACACCGGGACTAGGGAAGAAGAGCAGTTCTTC. This sequence encodes CASSSHTGTREEEQFF.

This clonotype was detected many times. The rearrangement uses TRBV25-1 and TRBJ2-3; D is unresolved. The germline V gene has CDR1 MGHDK and CDR2 SYGVNS. CDR3 length equals 10 residues. Trimming took 2 bases from V and 9 from J, leaving 3 bases between them. CDR3 sequence: CASSEGTQYF. CDR3 in DNA: TGTGCCAGCAGTGAAGGGACGCAGTATTTT.

The chain couples TRBV18 to TRBJ2-3; unclear D gene. Trimming shortened V by 2 bases and J by 3 bases, and 6 bases separated the two germline ends. Germline-derived CDR1 and CDR2 are KGHSH and LQKENI. CDR3 length equals 13 residues. CDR3 protein: CASSPGFTDTQYF. The CDR3, as DNA: TGTGCCAGCTCACCAGGTTTTACAGATACGCAGTATTTT.

This clonotype has a handful of counts. The chain combines TRBV5-1 with TRBJ1-5; 10 bases are shared with TRBD1. The V and J ends lost 4 bases and 4 bases, in that order; junction bases with no gene match: 5. Germline V gene sequence: CDR1 SGHRS, CDR2 YFSETQ. The CDR3 sequence is 15 residues long. Here the CDR3 DNA reads TGCGCCAGCAGCATGACGGGACAGGGGAATCAGCCCCAGCATTTT. Amino acid sequence: CASSMTGQGNQPQHF.

This clonotype has only a few counts. V usage is TRBV5-1 and J usage is TRBJ2-7; 9 nucleotides agree with TRBD1. V was clipped by 0 bases and J by 2 bases; unmatched bases: 6. The germline V gene encodes CDR1 SGHRS and CDR2 YFSETQ. The CDR3 runs 16 residues. DNA for the CDR3: TGCGCCAGCAGCTTGGCCGCGGACAGGGGAGCCTACGAGCAGTACTTC. This sequence encodes CASSLAADRGAYEQYF.

V is TRBV29-1 and J is TRBJ2-1; perhaps TRBD2 as D (6 bases). CDR3 size: 14 residues. CDR1 is SQVTM, CDR2 ANQGSEA, per germline. Trimming took off 3 bases at V and 4 bases at J, with 13 bases between the two ends. The CDR3, as DNA: TGCAGCGTTGACGAAGGGGACTCATACAATGAGCAGTTCTTC. Its translation: CSVDEGDSYNEQFF.

The chain links TRBV7-9 to TRBJ2-7, with D uncertain. Trimming left V 1 base short and J 2 bases short, with 6 bases between. CDR3 length equals 13 residues. Looked up from germline, CDR1 is SEHNR and CDR2 is FQNEAQ (reference sequence). The CDR3 here is CASSLGYAYEQYF. CDR3 in DNA: TGTGCCAGCAGCTTAGGATACGCCTACGAGCAGTACTTC.

At least ten counts were recorded for this clonotype. The chain carries TRBV27 and TRBJ1-3; the D gene is possibly TRBD1 (5 bases). Trimming stripped 10 bases from V and 6 bases from J, with 22 bases between. CDR1 and CDR2 from the germline V gene are MNHEY and SMNVEV (reference sequence). The CDR3 spans 15 residues. In DNA, the CDR3 is TGTGCCATCCTGCCCGGGGACGAGCTCTTAAACACCATATATTTT. This translates into CAILPGDELLNTIYF.

V is TRBV4-1 and J is TRBJ1-2; D uncertain. V lost 3 bases, J lost 8 bases, and 22 bases lay in between. This CDR3 is built from 16 residues. Germline assignment: CDR1 MGHRA and CDR2 YSYEKL. CDR3 coding DNA: TGCGCCAGCAGCCACCCTGGGAGTTTAGTTTCCCGCGGCTACACCTTC. It translates to CASSHPGSLVSRGYTF.

This clonotype was detected only a few times. The chain links TRBV7-9 to TRBJ1-6, with 7 bases that match TRBD1. The CDR3 loop spans 15 amino acids. V gave up 6 bases and J gave up 9 bases; unmatched junction bases: 11. CDR1 SEHNR and CDR2 FQNEAQ come from the germline V gene (reference sequence). CDR3 DNA sequence: TGTGCCAGCAGGAGTGACAGGGCCGGCCGTTCACCCCTCCACTTT. This translates into CASRSDRAGRSPLHF.

V is TRBV18 and J is TRBJ1-1; D unresolved. The CDR3 totals 14 residues. CDR1 KGHSH and CDR2 LQKENI come from the germline V gene. V was cut by 6 bases and J by 1 base, with 12 bases left in between. The CDR3 nucleotides read TGTGCCAGCTCTACTCGACAAACGAACACTGAAGCTTTCTTT. It yields the protein CASSTRQTNTEAFF.

This clonotype showed up just a few times. The chain couples TRBV7-3 to TRBJ2-2, with 11 nucleotides matching TRBD2. V lost 5 bases to trimming and J lost 5 bases; unmatched junction nucleotides: 7. The CDR3 covers 16 residues. Germline CDR1 reads SGHTA; CDR2 reads FQGTGA. As DNA, the CDR3 is TGTGCCAGCAGCGGGACTAGCGGAGGCAGTACCGGGGAGCTGTTTTTT. It translates to CASSGTSGGSTGELFF.

The CDR3 bases are TGCAGTGCTTGGACTAGCGACTACAATGAGCAGTTCTTC. Translated: CSAWTSDYNEQFF. The rearrangement links TRBV20-1 to TRBJ2-1; 9 bases match TRBD2. Trimming cost V 5 bases and J 3 bases; bases outside gene matches: 2. Germline V gene sequence: CDR1 DFQATT, CDR2 SNEGSKA (reference sequence). This CDR3 is 13 amino acids long.

In its sample, this clonotype was seen many times. The chain couples TRBV20-1 to TRBJ2-7; 10 bases agree with TRBD2. The length of the CDR3 is 15 residues. CDR1 and CDR2 from the germline V gene are DFQATT and SNEGSKA (reference sequence). The V gene end was trimmed by 0 bases and the J gene end by 2 bases; junction bases not matched to a gene: 4. The CDR3 bases are TGCAGTGCTAGAGATAGCAGCGGGAGGGCCTACGAGCAGTACTTC. It encodes CSARDSSGRAYEQYF.